This entry lists 17 T cell receptor beta chains sequenced from one sample in a study of T cell responses to AZD1222 COVID-19 vaccine. Assay used: immunoSEQ multiplex PCR; TCRdb lists only in-frame clones, some missing. Seen here are about 120,000 clones, about 85% observed once, and the top ten hold less than 3.5%. The specimen was peripheral blood, collected 28 days after the second AZD1222 dose. These receptors were obtained from an adult who received the AZD1222 COVID-19 vaccine.

This clone appeared once. This rearrangement joins TRBV15 to TRBJ1-6; D remains unclear. The ends were cut back, 5 bases at V and 3 bases at J, with 14 bases in the middle. This CDR3 has 16 residues. Germline V CDR1 and CDR2: LNHNV, YYDKDF (reference sequence). The CDR3 DNA is TGTGCCACCAGCTCCTATGGCGGGAGCTATAATTCACCCCTCCACTTT. Translated, it gives CATSSYGGSYNSPLHF. Based on the CDR3 plus reference TRBV15 and TRBJ1-6, the full variable domain is DAMVIQNPRYQVTQFGKPVTLSCSQTLNHNVMYWYQQKSSQAPKLLFHYYDKDFNNEADTPDNFQSRRPNTSFCFLDIRSPGLGDTAMYLCATSSYGGSYNSPLHFGNGTRLTVT.

This clone occurred once. The gene calls are TRBV6-5 and TRBJ1-5; D is possibly TRBD1 (5 bases). The CDR3 totals 14 residues. Germline V gene sequence: CDR1 MNHEY, CDR2 SVGAGI. V shed 6 bases and J shed 2 bases, with 11 bases lying between them. The CDR3 DNA reads as TGTGCCAGCAGACAGGACGCGGGCAATCAGCCCCAGCATTTT. Its protein product is CASRQDAGNQPQHF.

The chain links TRBV30 to TRBJ1-2; 7 positions agree with TRBD1. The CDR3 is made up of 13 amino acids. CDR1 and CDR2 from the germline V gene are GTSNPN and SVGIG (reference sequence). V trimming: 2 bases; J trimming: 0 bases; junction bases outside the gene matches: 0. CDR3 amino acids: CAWSTGANYGYTF. The CDR3 DNA sequence: TGTGCCTGGAGTACAGGGGCTAACTATGGCTACACCTTC. The whole variable domain, remainder taken from reference TRBV30 and TRBJ1-2, is SQTIHQWPATLVQPVGSPLSLECTVEGTSNPNLYWYRQAAGRGLQLLFYSVGIGQISSEVPQNLSASRPQDRQFILSSKKLLLSDSGFYLCAWSTGANYGYTFGSGTRLTVV.

This chain links TRBV11-2 with TRBJ1-1, with D possibly being TRBD1 (5 bases). V lost 2 bases to trimming and J lost 8 bases, with 12 bases between them. The CDR3 loop spans 13 amino acids. From germline, CDR1 is SGHAT and CDR2 FQNNGV. CDR3 loop: CASSLLGRAEAFF. The CDR3 nucleotides are TGTGCCAGCAGCTTATTAGGCAGGGCGGAAGCTTTCTTT.

This chain connects TRBV12-3 or TRBV12-4 to TRBJ1-3; no clear D. V was pared by 3 bases and J by 4 bases, with 4 bases between. The CDR3 extends over 12 amino acids. The CDR3 sequence is CASSFRGNTIYF. CDR3 DNA sequence: TGTGCCAGCAGTTTCAGGGGAAACACCATATATTTT.

The chain carries TRBV5-1 and TRBJ1-5, with D tentatively TRBD1 (5 bases). Germline CDR1 and CDR2: SGHRS and YFSETQ. The CDR3 loop spans 14 amino acids. The V end lost 3 bases, the J end lost 7 bases, and 14 bases lay between the germline ends. CDR3 coding DNA: TGCGCCAGCAGCTCTGGCGGGCAGGGCCAGCCCCAGCATTTT. It specifies CASSSGGQGQPQHF.

The rearrangement uses TRBV5-4 and TRBJ2-2, with D possibly called TRBD1 or TRBD2 (5 bases each). Germline lookup yields CDR1 SGHNT and CDR2 YYREEE (reference sequence). The CDR3 is 15 residues long. Between the trimmed V and J ends, which lost 4 bases and 3 bases, there was a span of 13 bases. CDR3 residues: CASSNVRGHTGELFF. The CDR3 bases are TGTGCCAGCAGCAACGTTCGGGGCCACACCGGGGAGCTGTTTTTT.

The J gene is TRBJ1-2, the V gene TRBV5-6; D is possibly TRBD1 (5 bases). V was cut by 5 bases and J by 4 bases, with 15 bases left in between. Germline V gene sequence: CDR1 SGHDT, CDR2 YYEEEE. The CDR3 is 14 residues long. CDR3 sequence reads: CASRPGGAGYGYTF. Written as DNA, the CDR3 is TGTGCCAGCAGACCAGGTGGGGCTGGCTATGGCTACACCTTC.

V gene TRBV15 combines with J gene TRBJ1-3; D is unclear. Trimming took 0 bases from V and 5 from J, leaving 2 bases between them. This CDR3 comprises 12 residues. CDR1 is LNHNV and CDR2 is YYDKDF in the germline V gene (reference sequence). The CDR3 is CATSRERNTIYF. CDR3 sequence (DNA): TGTGCCACCAGCAGAGAGAGAAACACCATATATTTT.

V and J are TRBV7-9 and TRBJ2-1; TRBD1 might be the D (6 bases). V was shortened by 4 bases and J by 4 bases, with 11 bases between the two germline ends. The CDR3 totals 14 residues. Germline-derived CDR1 and CDR2 are SEHNR and FQNEAQ (reference sequence). CDR3 in amino acids: CASSSRTVYNEQFF. The CDR3 DNA sequence: TGTGCCAGCAGCTCCCGGACAGTTTACAATGAGCAGTTCTTC.

V gene TRBV5-3 combines with J gene TRBJ1-2; 8 bases agree with TRBD1. TRBV5-3 is annotated as an ORF whose role is uncertain. The CDR3 is 15 residues long. V gave up 4 bases and J gave up 4 bases; unmatched junction bases: 9. The CDR3 DNA is TGTGCCAGAAGCATCGACAGGGGTGCGGGCTATGGCTACACCTTC. Amino acids: CARSIDRGAGYGYTF.

CDR3 amino acids: CASSEWTGENEQFF. Here the CDR3 DNA reads TGTGCCAGCAGCGAATGGACAGGAGAAAATGAGCAGTTCTTC. The chain joins TRBV7-2 to TRBJ2-1; 7 positions agree with TRBD1. Germline V CDR1 and CDR2: SGHTA, FQGNSA. The CDR3 spans 14 residues. Trimming at V came to 5 bases and at J to 7 bases, leaving 8 bases not matched to a gene.

The J gene is TRBJ2-5, the V gene TRBV30; D not certain. V was shortened by 6 bases and J by 0 bases, with 14 bases between the two germline ends. Germline lookup yields CDR1 GTSNPN and CDR2 SVGIG (reference sequence). This CDR3 has 14 amino acids. The CDR3 region is CACERSSYQETQYF. The CDR3 DNA sequence: TGTGCCTGCGAGAGGAGTTCGTACCAAGAGACCCAGTACTTC.

The chain is built from TRBV7-9 and TRBJ2-5; the D gene is possibly TRBD1 (5 bases). This CDR3 has 14 residues. V lost 1 base and J 5 bases, leaving 11 bases between the germline ends. The germline V gene encodes CDR1 SEHNR and CDR2 FQNEAQ (reference sequence). CDR3 DNA: TGTGCCAGCAGCTTAGTATCAGGGTCCGAGACCCAGTACTTC. This codes for CASSLVSGSETQYF.

V and J are TRBV10-3 and TRBJ1-1, with 7 bases that match TRBD1. V lost 6 bases and J lost 1; bases outside the gene matches: 8. The CDR3 contains 15 residues. Per the germline V gene, CDR1 is ENHRY and CDR2 is SYGVKD. The CDR3 spells CAIRRDDRENTEAFF. The CDR3 DNA sequence: TGTGCCATCAGGAGGGACGACAGGGAGAACACTGAAGCTTTCTTT.

The chain couples TRBV6-5 to TRBJ2-2, with a tentative D call TRBD1 (6 bases). Per the germline V gene, CDR1 is MNHEY and CDR2 is SVGAGI. Trimming stripped 6 bases from V and 1 base from J, with 12 bases between. The CDR3 covers 15 residues. CDR3 DNA sequence: TGTGCCAGCAGCCACAGGGCGGAGAACACCGGGGAGCTGTTTTTT. It specifies CASSHRAENTGELFF.

The chain is built from TRBV29-1 and TRBJ1-1; 9 nucleotides line up with TRBD1. With V trimmed by 1 base and J by 11 bases, 5 bases remained unmatched. The CDR3 contains 12 residues. Per the germline V gene, CDR1 is SQVTM and CDR2 is ANQGSEA. The chain's CDR3 is CSVEGTGEEAFF. The CDR3 DNA is TGCAGCGTTGAAGGGACAGGGGAGGAGGCTTTCTTT.